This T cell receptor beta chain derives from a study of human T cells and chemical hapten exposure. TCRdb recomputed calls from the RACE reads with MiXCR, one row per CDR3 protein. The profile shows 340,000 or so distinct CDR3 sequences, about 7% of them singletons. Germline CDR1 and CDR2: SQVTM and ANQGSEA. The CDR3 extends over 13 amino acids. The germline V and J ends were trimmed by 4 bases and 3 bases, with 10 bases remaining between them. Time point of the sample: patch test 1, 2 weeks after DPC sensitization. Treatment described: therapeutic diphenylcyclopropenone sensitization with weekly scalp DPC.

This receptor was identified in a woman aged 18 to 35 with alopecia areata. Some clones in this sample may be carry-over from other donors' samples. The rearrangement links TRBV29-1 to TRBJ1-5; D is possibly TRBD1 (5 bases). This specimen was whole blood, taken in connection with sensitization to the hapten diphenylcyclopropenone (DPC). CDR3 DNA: TGCAGCGTTGGGGACGGTATCAATCAGCCCCAGCATTTT. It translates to CSVGDGINQPQHF.